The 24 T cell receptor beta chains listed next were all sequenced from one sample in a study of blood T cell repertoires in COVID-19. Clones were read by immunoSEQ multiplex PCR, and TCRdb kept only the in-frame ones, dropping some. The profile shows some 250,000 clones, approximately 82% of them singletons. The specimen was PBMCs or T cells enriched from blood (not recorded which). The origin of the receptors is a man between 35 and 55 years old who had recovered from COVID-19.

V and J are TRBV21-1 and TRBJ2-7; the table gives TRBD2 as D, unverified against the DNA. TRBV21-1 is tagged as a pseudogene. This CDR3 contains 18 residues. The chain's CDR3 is CASEGSTGMASEPYEQYF. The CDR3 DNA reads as TGTGCCAGCGAAGGGTCCACCGGTATGGCTAGCGAACCCTACGAGCAGTACTTC.

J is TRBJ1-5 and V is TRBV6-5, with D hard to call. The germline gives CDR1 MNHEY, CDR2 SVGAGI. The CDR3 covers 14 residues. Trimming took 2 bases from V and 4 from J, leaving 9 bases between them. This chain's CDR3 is CASSYGQRNQPQHF. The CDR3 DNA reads TGTGCCAGCAGTTACGGGCAGAGAAATCAGCCCCAGCATTTT.

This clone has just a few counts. Written as DNA, the CDR3 is TGTGCCAGCAGGAGGACAGATAACTATGGCTACACCTTC. Its translation: CASRRTDNYGYTF. The chain couples TRBV28 to TRBJ1-2, with D tentatively TRBD1 (6 bases). With 6 bases removed from V and 1 base from J, the gap between germline ends came to 9 bases. Germline assignment: CDR1 MDHEN and CDR2 SYDVKM. This CDR3 has 13 residues.

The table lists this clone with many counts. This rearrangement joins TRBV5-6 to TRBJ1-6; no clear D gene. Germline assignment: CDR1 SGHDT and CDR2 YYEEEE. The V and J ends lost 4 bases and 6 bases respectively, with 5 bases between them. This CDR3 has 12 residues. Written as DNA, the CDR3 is TGTGCCAGCAGCCGGGGTAATTCACCCCTCCACTTT. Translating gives CASSRGNSPLHF.

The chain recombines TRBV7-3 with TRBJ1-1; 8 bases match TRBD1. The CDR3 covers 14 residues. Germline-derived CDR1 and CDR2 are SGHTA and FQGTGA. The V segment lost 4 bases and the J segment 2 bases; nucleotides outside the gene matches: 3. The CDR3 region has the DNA TGTGCCAGCAGCTCAGACAGGGGAAACACTGAAGCTTTCTTT. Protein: CASSSDRGNTEAFF.

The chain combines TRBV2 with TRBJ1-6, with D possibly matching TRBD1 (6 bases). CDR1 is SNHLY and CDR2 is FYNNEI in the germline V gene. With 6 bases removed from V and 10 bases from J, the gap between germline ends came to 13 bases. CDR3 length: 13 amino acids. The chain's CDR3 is CASSAGQNSPLHF. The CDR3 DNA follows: TGTGCCAGCAGCGCCGGACAGAACTCACCCCTCCACTTT.

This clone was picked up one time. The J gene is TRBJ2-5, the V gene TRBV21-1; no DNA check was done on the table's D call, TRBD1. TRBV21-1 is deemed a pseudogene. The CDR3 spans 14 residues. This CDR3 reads CASRSDRGHETQYF. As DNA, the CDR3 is TGTGCCAGCAGATCAGACAGGGGTCATGAGACCCAGTACTTC.

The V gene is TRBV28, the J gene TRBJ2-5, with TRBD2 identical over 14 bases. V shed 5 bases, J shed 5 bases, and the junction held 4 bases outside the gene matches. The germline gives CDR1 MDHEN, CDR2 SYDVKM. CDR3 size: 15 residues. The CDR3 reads CASSQTSGGAETQYF. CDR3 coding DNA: TGTGCCAGCAGTCAGACTAGCGGGGGGGCGGAGACCCAGTACTTC. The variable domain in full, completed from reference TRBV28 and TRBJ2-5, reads DVKVTQSSRYLVKRTGEKVFLECVQDMDHENMFWYRQDPGLGLRLIYFSYDVKMKEKGDIPEGYSVSREKKERFSLILESASTNQTSMYLCASSQTSGGAETQYFGPGTRLLVL.

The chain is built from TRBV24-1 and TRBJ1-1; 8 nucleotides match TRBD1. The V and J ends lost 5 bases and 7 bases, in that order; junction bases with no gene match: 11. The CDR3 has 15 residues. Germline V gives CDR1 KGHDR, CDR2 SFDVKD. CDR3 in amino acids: CATSVGSGGASEAFF. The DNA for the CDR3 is TGTGCCACCAGTGTTGGCTCAGGGGGCGCGAGTGAAGCTTTCTTT.

CDR3 sequence reads: CASSGGLFQADTQYF. The CDR3 DNA sequence: TGTGCCAGCAGCGGGGGACTATTTCAGGCAGATACGCAGTATTTT. The chain couples TRBV9 to TRBJ2-3; 7 bases align to TRBD2. In germline, CDR1 is SGDLS, CDR2 YYNGEE. CDR3 length equals 15 residues. V trimming: 3 bases; J trimming: 4 bases; junction bases outside the gene matches: 8.

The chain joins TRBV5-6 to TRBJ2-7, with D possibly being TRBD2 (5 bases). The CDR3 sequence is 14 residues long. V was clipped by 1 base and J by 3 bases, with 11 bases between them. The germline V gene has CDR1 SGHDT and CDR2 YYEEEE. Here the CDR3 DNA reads TGTGCCAGCAGCTTGTATCGGAGGAGCTACGAGCAGTACTTC. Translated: CASSLYRRSYEQYF.

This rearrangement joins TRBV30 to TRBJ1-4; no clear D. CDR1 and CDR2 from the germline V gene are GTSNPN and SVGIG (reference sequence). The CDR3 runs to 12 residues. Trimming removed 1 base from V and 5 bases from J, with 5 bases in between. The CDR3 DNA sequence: TGTGCCTGGAGTGACATGAATGAAAAACTGTTTTTT. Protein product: CAWSDMNEKLFF.

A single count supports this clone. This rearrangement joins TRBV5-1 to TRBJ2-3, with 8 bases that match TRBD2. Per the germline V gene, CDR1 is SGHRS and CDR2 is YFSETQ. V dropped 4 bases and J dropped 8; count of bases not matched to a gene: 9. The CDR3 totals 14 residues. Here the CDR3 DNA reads TGCGCCAGCAGCCCGGGACTAGGGATGGGTACGCAGTATTTT. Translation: CASSPGLGMGTQYF.

CDR3 protein: CASSEGATGELFF. The CDR3 nucleotides are TGTGCCAGCAGTGAAGGGGCCACCGGGGAGCTGTTTTTT. The genes are TRBV2 and TRBJ2-2; D ambiguous. The CDR3 has 13 amino acids. V was trimmed by 1 base and J by 4 bases, leaving 4 bases between them. CDR1 and CDR2 from the germline V gene are SNHLY and FYNNEI.

DNA of the CDR3: TGCGCCAGCAGCCAAGGTGGTAGCAACTATGGCTACACCTTC. Protein: CASSQGGSNYGYTF. This rearrangement joins TRBV4-3 to TRBJ1-2; D is unresolved. CDR3 length equals 14 residues. The V and J ends lost 1 base and 2 bases respectively, with 8 bases between them. Germline V CDR1 and CDR2: LGHNA, YSLEER.

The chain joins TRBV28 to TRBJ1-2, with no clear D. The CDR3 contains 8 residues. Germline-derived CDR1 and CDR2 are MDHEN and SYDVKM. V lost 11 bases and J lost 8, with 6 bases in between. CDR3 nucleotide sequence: TGTGCCGTCCGGGGCTACACCTTC. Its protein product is CAVRGYTF.

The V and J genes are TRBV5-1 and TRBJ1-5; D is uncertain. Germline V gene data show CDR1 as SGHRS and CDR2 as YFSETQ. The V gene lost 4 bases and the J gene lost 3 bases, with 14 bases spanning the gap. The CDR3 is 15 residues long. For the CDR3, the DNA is TGCGCCAGCAGCCCGGCCGGGTCCTACAATCAGCCCCAGCATTTT. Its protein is CASSPAGSYNQPQHF.

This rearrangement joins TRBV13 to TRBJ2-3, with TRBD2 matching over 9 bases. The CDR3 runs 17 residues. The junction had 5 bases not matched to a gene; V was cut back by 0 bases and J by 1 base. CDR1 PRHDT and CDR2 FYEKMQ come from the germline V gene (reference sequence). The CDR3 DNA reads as TGTGCCAGCAGCTTAGGGGTAGCGGGAGCGGGCACAGATACGCAGTATTTT. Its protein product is CASSLGVAGAGTDTQYF.

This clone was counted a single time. CDR3 region: CASSLAPVATGDAPLHF. The CDR3 DNA reads TGCGCCAGCAGCTTGGCTCCCGTGGCCACCGGAGATGCACCCCTCCACTTT. The chain couples TRBV5-1 to TRBJ1-6, with no clear D. Germline CDR1 reads SGHRS; CDR2 reads YFSETQ. CDR3 length equals 17 residues. With 0 bases removed from V and 11 bases from J, the gap between germline ends came to 21 bases.

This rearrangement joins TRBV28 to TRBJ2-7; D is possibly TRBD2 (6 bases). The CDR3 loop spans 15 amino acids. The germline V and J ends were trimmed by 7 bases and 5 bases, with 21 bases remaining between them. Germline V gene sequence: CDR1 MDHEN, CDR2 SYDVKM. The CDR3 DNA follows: TGTGCCAGCACTCGAACCCTAGGCAGGGAGGACGAGCAGTACTTC. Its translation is CASTRTLGREDEQYF.

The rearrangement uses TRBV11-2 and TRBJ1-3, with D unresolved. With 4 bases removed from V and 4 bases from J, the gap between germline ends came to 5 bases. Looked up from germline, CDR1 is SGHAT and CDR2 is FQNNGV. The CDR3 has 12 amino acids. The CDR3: CASSSPGNTIYF. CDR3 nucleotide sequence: TGTGCCAGCAGCTCCCCGGGAAACACCATATATTTT.

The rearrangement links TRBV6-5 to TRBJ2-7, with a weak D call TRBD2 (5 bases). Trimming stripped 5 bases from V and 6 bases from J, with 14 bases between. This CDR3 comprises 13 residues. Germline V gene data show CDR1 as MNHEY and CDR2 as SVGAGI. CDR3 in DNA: TGTGCCAGCAGTCGGGTCGAGCGGCTCGAGCAGTACTTC. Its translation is CASSRVERLEQYF.

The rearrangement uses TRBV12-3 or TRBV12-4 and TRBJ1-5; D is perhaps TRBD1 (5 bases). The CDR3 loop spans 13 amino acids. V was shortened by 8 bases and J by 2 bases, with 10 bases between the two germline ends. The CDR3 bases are TGTGCCAGCGCAGGGCTCGGCAATCAGCCCCAGCATTTT. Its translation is CASAGLGNQPQHF.

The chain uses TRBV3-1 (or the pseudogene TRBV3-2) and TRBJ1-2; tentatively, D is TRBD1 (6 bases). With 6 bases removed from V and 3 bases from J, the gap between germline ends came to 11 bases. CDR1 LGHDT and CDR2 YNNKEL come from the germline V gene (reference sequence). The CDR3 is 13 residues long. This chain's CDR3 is CASSRSGDYGYTF. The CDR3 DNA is TGTGCCAGCAGTCGTTCAGGGGACTATGGCTACACCTTC.